The 24 T cell receptor beta chains reported below all come from one sample, sequenced in a study of spatial heterogeneity in lung cancer. Described time point: sample taken at primary tumor resection. Whole RNA from tumor, nontumor lung or frozen PBMC was sequenced unsorted. MiXCR, applied by TCRdb to the 5' RACE reads, yields one record per CDR3 protein. The table records roughly 50,000 distinct CDR3 sequences, roughly 7.6% of them present only once. This sample comprised PBMCs, obtained at surgery. The receptors originated from a female donor with early-stage non-small cell lung cancer.

This clonotype was counted only a few times. CDR3 coding DNA: TGTGCCAGCAGCTTGGGACTAGCGGGGCTCGGCGAGCAGTACTTC. It yields the protein CASSLGLAGLGEQYF. The V and J genes are TRBV7-2 and TRBJ2-7; TRBD2 agrees at 13 bases. The CDR3 is 15 amino acids. Germline lookup yields CDR1 SGHTA and CDR2 FQGNSA. V shed 3 bases, J shed 6 bases, and the junction held 5 bases outside the gene matches.

The V call is TRBV3-1, the J call TRBJ1-1, with a tentative D call TRBD1 (5 bases). The germline gives CDR1 LGHDT, CDR2 YNNKEL (reference sequence). CDR3 length equals 15 residues. The germline V and J ends were trimmed by 5 bases and 4 bases, with 17 bases remaining between them. The DNA of the CDR3 is TGTGCCAGCAGCACTAACAGGATCGTGGGCACTGAAGCTTTCTTT. Its translation: CASSTNRIVGTEAFF.

The chain uses TRBV7-9 and TRBJ2-1, with 8 positions matching TRBD2. The V gene's germline CDR1 is SEHNR and CDR2 FQNEAQ (reference sequence). The V gene end was trimmed by 5 bases and the J gene end by 3 bases; junction bases not matched to a gene: 12. The length of the CDR3 is 17 residues. CDR3 in amino acids: CASSDSGAGLIYNEQFF. DNA of the CDR3: TGTGCCAGCAGCGATAGCGGGGCGGGGCTGATCTACAATGAGCAGTTCTTC.

This chain connects TRBV30 to TRBJ2-1; 9 bases are shared with TRBD1. The CDR3 totals 17 residues. CDR1 GTSNPN and CDR2 SVGIG come from the germline V gene (reference sequence). Trimming removed 3 bases from V and 2 bases from J; junction bases left unmatched: 11. DNA for the CDR3: TGTGCCTGGAGGGTAAAAATGGACAGGGGCCCCTACAATGAGCAGTTCTTC. This codes for CAWRVKMDRGPYNEQFF.

The chain is built from TRBV6-5 and TRBJ1-1; no clear D gene. V was clipped by 8 bases and J by 0 bases, with 7 bases between them. This CDR3 has 12 residues. Germline V gives CDR1 MNHEY, CDR2 SVGAGI. The CDR3 protein is CASYNMNTEAFF. CDR3 sequence (DNA): TGTGCCAGCTACAACATGAACACTGAAGCTTTCTTT.

The table lists this clonotype with many counts. This rearrangement joins TRBV7-2 to TRBJ2-2; 8 positions agree with TRBD1. This CDR3 has 15 residues. Germline CDR1 SGHTA, CDR2 FQGNSA. V trimming: 6 bases; J trimming: 2 bases; junction bases outside the gene matches: 5. The CDR3 loop is CASRAGTGNTGELFF. The CDR3 DNA reads as TGTGCCAGCAGGGCGGGGACAGGAAACACCGGGGAGCTGTTTTTT.

This clonotype has a count of ten or more. This chain connects TRBV2 to TRBJ2-3; possibly TRBD2 for D (6 bases). V lost 5 bases, J lost 2 bases, and 8 bases lay in between. This CDR3 comprises 13 residues. CDR1 is SNHLY, CDR2 FYNNEI, per germline. CDR3 protein: CASSRDFTDTQYF. As DNA, the CDR3 is TGTGCCAGCAGTCGGGACTTCACAGATACGCAGTATTTT.

This chain joins TRBV12-3 or TRBV12-4 and TRBJ1-5, with 8 nucleotides matching TRBD1. Trimming at V came to 6 bases and at J to 6 bases, leaving 7 bases not matched to a gene. This CDR3 has 14 residues. CDR3 bases: TGTGCCAGCAGGCCGACAGGGGATGGTCAGCCCCAGCATTTT. This gives the protein CASRPTGDGQPQHF.

The genes are TRBV20-1 and TRBJ2-5, with D hard to call. The CDR3 totals 18 residues. The V end lost 1 base, the J end lost 1 base, and 22 bases lay between the germline ends. Germline V gene sequence: CDR1 DFQATT, CDR2 SNEGSKA (reference sequence). Here the CDR3 reads CSARVRVRGRSFQETQYF. The DNA of the CDR3 is TGCAGTGCTAGAGTCAGAGTTCGTGGACGTAGTTTCCAAGAGACCCAGTACTTC.

The gene calls are TRBV5-1 and TRBJ2-5, with 9 bases lining up with TRBD1. V dropped 3 bases and J dropped 3; count of bases not matched to a gene: 0. The CDR3 length is 13 residues. Germline assignment: CDR1 SGHRS and CDR2 YFSETQ. The CDR3 bases are TGCGCCAGCAGCTGGGACAGGGAAGAGACCCAGTACTTC. As protein: CASSWDREETQYF.

This clonotype turned up a few times. This chain uses TRBV30 with TRBJ2-3; no reliable D call. The CDR3 has 13 amino acids. Trimming pared 5 bases from V and 3 bases from J, leaving 12 bases between. CDR1 is GTSNPN, CDR2 SVGIG, per germline (reference sequence). CDR3 DNA sequence: TGTGCCTGGGGCCCGCAAGGTACAGATACGCAGTATTTT. It translates to CAWGPQGTDTQYF.

This clonotype was seen many times. The rearrangement joins TRBV10-2 to TRBJ2-2; D is unclear. Trimming removed 7 bases at V and 2 bases at J, with 11 bases between. Germline V gene sequence: CDR1 WSHSY, CDR2 SAAADI. This CDR3 is built from 14 residues. CDR3 coding DNA: TGCGCCAGCACCCCCCTGACAAACACCGGGGAGCTGTTTTTT. It specifies CASTPLTNTGELFF.

This chain links TRBV20-1 with TRBJ1-1; 8 bases are a match to TRBD1. V gave up 0 bases and J gave up 5 bases; unmatched junction bases: 8. This CDR3 is built from 15 residues. Germline assignment: CDR1 DFQATT and CDR2 SNEGSKA (reference sequence). CDR3 residues: CSARDPDRVDTEAFF. The DNA of the CDR3 is TGCAGTGCTAGAGACCCGGACAGGGTCGATACTGAAGCTTTCTTT.

The chain couples TRBV4-3 to TRBJ1-2; D may be TRBD1 (6 bases). Trimming took off 0 bases at V and 8 bases at J, with 16 bases between the two ends. This CDR3 comprises 15 residues. Germline V gene lookup returns CDR1 LGHNA and CDR2 YSLEER. The CDR3 sequence is CASSQDTGGLRGYTF. The DNA for the CDR3 is TGCGCCAGCAGCCAAGATACCGGGGGGCTGCGGGGCTACACCTTC.

The chain combines TRBV4-2 with TRBJ2-1; 12 bases fit TRBD2. Per the germline V gene, CDR1 is LGHNA and CDR2 is YNFKEQ. The CDR3 is 16 amino acids. The V gene end was trimmed by 3 bases and the J gene end by 12 bases; junction bases not matched to a gene: 12. This chain's CDR3 is CASSQGVTSGGRSQFF. As DNA, the CDR3 is TGTGCCAGCAGCCAGGGCGTGACTAGCGGGGGCCGGTCGCAGTTCTTC.

Remarks on this clonotype: One base away lies a much larger clone, so this may be a sequencing read error. V usage is TRBV2 and J usage is TRBJ2-4, with 7 bases aligning to TRBD1. Germline V gives CDR1 SNHLY, CDR2 FYNNEI. Losses at the gene ends were 6 bases for V and 0 bases for J; bases not matched to a gene: 5. The CDR3 runs 15 residues. CDR3 protein: CASRQGRTAKNIQYF. The CDR3 DNA is TGTGCCAGCAGACAGGGGCGGACAGCCAAAAACATTCAGTACTTC.

In this sample, this clonotype turned up a few times. V is TRBV6-6 and J is TRBJ1-2; D is perhaps TRBD1 (6 bases). The CDR3 extends over 14 amino acids. Germline values: CDR1 MNHNY, CDR2 SVGAGI (reference sequence). The germline V and J ends were trimmed by 7 bases and 4 bases, with 16 bases remaining between them. The CDR3 DNA sequence: TGTGCCAGCACCCCGGACAGAAGCGGCTATGGCTACACCTTC. Translation gives CASTPDRSGYGYTF.

The sample holds many counts of this clonotype. The chain recombines TRBV2 with TRBJ1-1, with TRBD1 as a possible D gene (5 bases). V dropped 0 bases and J dropped 3 bases, with 17 bases sitting between them. The CDR3 totals 17 residues. Germline CDR1 is SNHLY and CDR2 is FYNNEI. The CDR3 sequence: CASSEAGPFKVDTEAFF. In DNA form, the CDR3 reads TGTGCCAGCAGTGAAGCGGGACCCTTCAAGGTAGACACTGAAGCTTTCTTT.

Only a few counts were recorded for this clonotype. This chain uses TRBV4-1 with TRBJ1-2; 7 bases match TRBD1. CDR1 is MGHRA and CDR2 is YSYEKL in the germline V gene. The CDR3 has 14 residues. Trimming at V came to 4 bases and at J to 4 bases, leaving 6 bases not matched to a gene. The CDR3 DNA is TGCGCCAGCAGCCCAGGGGGGAGCACCTATGGCTACACCTTC. This codes for CASSPGGSTYGYTF.

The chain joins TRBV11-2 to TRBJ2-1; 10 bases line up with TRBD1. The germline V gene has CDR1 SGHAT and CDR2 FQNNGV. This CDR3 contains 15 residues. Trimming at V came to 3 bases and at J to 7 bases, leaving 6 bases not matched to a gene. CDR3 amino acids: CASSFRQGAGNEQFF. The CDR3 DNA reads as TGTGCCAGCAGCTTCCGACAGGGGGCCGGGAATGAGCAGTTCTTC.

This clonotype was seen a handful of times. This chain connects TRBV7-8 to TRBJ1-6; 7 bases match TRBD1. This CDR3 has 16 residues. Germline-derived CDR1 and CDR2 are SGHVS and FQNEAQ. The junction had 11 bases not matched to a gene; V was cut back by 5 bases and J by 7 bases. The CDR3 sequence: CASSPRPTGTNSPLHF. CDR3 DNA: TGTGCCAGCAGCCCCCGGCCGACAGGGACAAATTCACCCCTCCACTTT.

This clonotype was seen many times. The chain uses TRBV6-5 and TRBJ2-7; D is ambiguous. Germline V gives CDR1 MNHEY, CDR2 SVGAGI. The V gene lost 2 bases and the J gene lost 1 base, with 15 bases spanning the gap. The CDR3 loop spans 16 amino acids. The CDR3 DNA reads TGTGCCAGCAGTTACAGGGCTTGGGTTCGATCCTACGAGCAGTACTTC. It yields the protein CASSYRAWVRSYEQYF.

This chain joins TRBV4-3 and TRBJ2-2; TRBD1 matches at 7 bases. Germline-derived CDR1 and CDR2 are LGHNA and YSLEER. Trimming removed 0 bases from V and 5 bases from J; junction bases left unmatched: 6. The CDR3 contains 16 residues. The CDR3 coding sequence is TGCGCCAGCAGCCAAGATCAGGGGGTTAGGACCGGGGAGCTGTTTTTT. Protein sequence: CASSQDQGVRTGELFF.

A few counts support this clonotype. The chain combines TRBV27 with TRBJ2-4, with D uncertain. Germline V CDR1 and CDR2: MNHEY, SMNVEV (reference sequence). V lost 5 bases to trimming and J lost 0 bases, with 8 bases between them. This CDR3 has 14 residues. CDR3 amino acids: CASSPDLAKNIQYF. The CDR3 nucleotides are TGTGCCAGCAGTCCCGACTTAGCCAAAAACATTCAGTACTTC.